This TCR beta chain came from a study of cytomegalovirus exposure and HLA in healthy donors. Findings and caveats of the study: Fewer N-insertions than the approximately 610-donor mean were reportedly shown by an Asian-associated ancestry cluster in a later analysis. Some TCR beta chains (more than 150 of them) were listed as cytomegalovirus-associated. Analyzed later, most CMV-associated TCR beta chains appeared HLA-restricted.

Unrecorded immune exposure was likely among donors, who were nominally healthy when sampled. The PCR had 60 Vbeta and 13 Jbeta primers. Generated by immunoSEQ multiplex PCR, the TCRdb table keeps only in-frame clones and is missing some. The sample has 70,000 or so clones; approximately 68% are singletons. Concerning this clone: As yet, its antigen is unknown.

Germline V CDR1 and CDR2: LGHNA, YNFKEQ. This CDR3 spans 17 amino acids. J was trimmed by 4 bases and V by 3 bases; bases with no gene match: 12. Sequencing was carried out using PBMCs. This receptor was taken from a woman aged 25 to 39 in good health and CMV-seronegative. The V gene is TRBV4-2, the J gene TRBJ2-5; TRBD1 aligns across 9 bases. The CDR3 DNA reads as TGTGCCAGCAGCCACCCTTTAAGGACAGGGGCGGGAGAGACCCAGTACTTC. Amino acid sequence: CASSHPLRTGAGETQYF.